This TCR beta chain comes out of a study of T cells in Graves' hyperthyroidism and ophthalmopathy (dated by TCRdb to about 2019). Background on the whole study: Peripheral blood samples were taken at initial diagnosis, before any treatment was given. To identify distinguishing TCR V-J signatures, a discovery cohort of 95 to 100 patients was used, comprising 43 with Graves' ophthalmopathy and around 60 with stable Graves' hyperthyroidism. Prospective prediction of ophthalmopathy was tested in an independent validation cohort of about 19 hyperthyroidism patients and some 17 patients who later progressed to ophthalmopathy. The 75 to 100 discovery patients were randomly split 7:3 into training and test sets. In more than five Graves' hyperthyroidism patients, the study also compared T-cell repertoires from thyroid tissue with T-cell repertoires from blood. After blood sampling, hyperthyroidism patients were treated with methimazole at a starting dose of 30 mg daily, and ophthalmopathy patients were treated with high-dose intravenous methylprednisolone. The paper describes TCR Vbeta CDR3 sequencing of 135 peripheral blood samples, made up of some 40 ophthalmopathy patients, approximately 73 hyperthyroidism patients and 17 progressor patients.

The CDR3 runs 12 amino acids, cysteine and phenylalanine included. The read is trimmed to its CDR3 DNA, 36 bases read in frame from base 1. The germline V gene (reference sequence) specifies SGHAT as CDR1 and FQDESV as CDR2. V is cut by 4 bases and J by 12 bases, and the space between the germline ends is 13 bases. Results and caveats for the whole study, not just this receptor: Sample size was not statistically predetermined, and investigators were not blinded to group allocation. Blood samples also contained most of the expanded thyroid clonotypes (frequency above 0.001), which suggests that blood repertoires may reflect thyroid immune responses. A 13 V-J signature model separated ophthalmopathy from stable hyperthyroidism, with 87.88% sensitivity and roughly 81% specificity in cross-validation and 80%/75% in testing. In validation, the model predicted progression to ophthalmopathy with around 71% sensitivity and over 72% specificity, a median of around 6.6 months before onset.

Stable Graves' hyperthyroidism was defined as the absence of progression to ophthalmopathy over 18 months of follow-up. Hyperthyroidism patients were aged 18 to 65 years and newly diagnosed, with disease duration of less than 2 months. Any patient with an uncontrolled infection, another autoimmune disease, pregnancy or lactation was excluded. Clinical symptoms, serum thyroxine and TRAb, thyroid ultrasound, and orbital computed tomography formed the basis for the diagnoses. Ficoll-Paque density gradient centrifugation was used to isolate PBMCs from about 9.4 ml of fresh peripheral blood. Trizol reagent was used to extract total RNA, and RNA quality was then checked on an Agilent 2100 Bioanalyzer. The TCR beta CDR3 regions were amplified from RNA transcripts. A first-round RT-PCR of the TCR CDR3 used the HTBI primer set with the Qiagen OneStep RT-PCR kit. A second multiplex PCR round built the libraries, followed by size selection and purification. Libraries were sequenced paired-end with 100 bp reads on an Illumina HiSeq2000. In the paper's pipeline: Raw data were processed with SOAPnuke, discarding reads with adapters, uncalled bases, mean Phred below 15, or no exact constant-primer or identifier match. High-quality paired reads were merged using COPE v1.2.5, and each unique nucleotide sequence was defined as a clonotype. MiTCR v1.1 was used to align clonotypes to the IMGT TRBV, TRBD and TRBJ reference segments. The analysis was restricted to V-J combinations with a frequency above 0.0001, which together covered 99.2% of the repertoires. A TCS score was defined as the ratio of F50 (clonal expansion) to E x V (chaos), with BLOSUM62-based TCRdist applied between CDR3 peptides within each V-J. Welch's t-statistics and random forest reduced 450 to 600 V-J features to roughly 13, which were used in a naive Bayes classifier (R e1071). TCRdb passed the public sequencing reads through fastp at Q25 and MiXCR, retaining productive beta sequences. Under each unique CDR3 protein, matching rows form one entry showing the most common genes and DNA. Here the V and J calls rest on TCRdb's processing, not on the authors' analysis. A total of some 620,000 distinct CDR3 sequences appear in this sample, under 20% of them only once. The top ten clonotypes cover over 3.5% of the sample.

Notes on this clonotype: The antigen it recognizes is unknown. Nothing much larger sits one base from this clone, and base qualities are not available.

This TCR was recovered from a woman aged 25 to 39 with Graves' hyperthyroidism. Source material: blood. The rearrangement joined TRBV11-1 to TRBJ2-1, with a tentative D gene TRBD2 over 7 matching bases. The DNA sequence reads TGTGCCAGCAGCTCCAACAGGGAGGGGCAGTTCTTC. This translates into CASSSNREGQFF.